The source of this T cell receptor (beta chain) is a study of control samples from healthy donors and cancer patients. J gave up 0 bases and V 3 bases, and 4 bases lay outside the gene matches. This CDR3 comprises 16 residues. Germline V gene sequence: CDR1 LGHDT, CDR2 YNNKEL (reference sequence). Profiled with immunoSEQ multiplex PCR; TCRdb holds only in-frame clones, not every one. This table has 150,000 to 200,000 clones, about nine tenths appearing once. This TCR came from a woman in her 30s in good health. This chain connects TRBV3-1 (or the pseudogene TRBV3-2) to TRBJ2-2; 7 bases align to TRBD1. The specimen sequenced was blood. CDR3 in DNA: TGTGCCAGCAGCCACAGGGACAGACCGAACACCGGGGAGCTGTTTTTT. Protein sequence: CASSHRDRPNTGELFF.